Shown below are 21 T cell receptor beta chains from a single sample sequenced in a study of Tregs in tolerant kidney transplant recipients. TCRdb's table, derived via immunoSEQ multiplex PCR, lists solely in-frame clones and lacks some. This table has roughly 120,000 clones, 85% to 95% appearing once. Source material: CD4+ T cells from blood. These receptors all stem from a human donor in good health.

The CDR3, as DNA: TGTGCCAGCAGCCCAAATCGGGACACCTACGAGCAGTACTTC. Amino acid sequence: CASSPNRDTYEQYF. The chain is built from TRBV6-5 and TRBJ2-7; TRBD1 is a possible D gene (6 bases). Trimming took 6 bases from V and 2 from J, leaving 14 bases between them. This CDR3 is built from 14 residues. The germline V gene has CDR1 MNHEY and CDR2 SVGAGI.

Turning to this clone: This CDR3 is also generated by other DNA sequences in the sample. The rearrangement uses TRBV5-1 and TRBJ1-1; TRBD1 matches 10 bases. This CDR3 is 15 amino acids long. Germline assignment: CDR1 SGHRS and CDR2 YFSETQ. The junction had 4 bases not matched to a gene; V was cut back by 0 bases and J by 5 bases. The CDR3 region has the DNA TGCGCCAGCAGCTTGGAGACAGGGGGCCGGACTGAAGCTTTCTTT. Translation gives CASSLETGGRTEAFF. Using reference TRBV5-1 and TRBJ1-1 for the parts outside the CDR3, the full variable domain is KAGVTQTPRYLIKTRGQQVTLSCSPISGHRSVSWYQQTPGQGLQFLFEYFSETQRNKGNFPGRFSGRQFSNSRSEMNVSTLELGDSALYLCASSLETGGRTEAFFGQGTRLTVV.

The CDR3 nucleotides are TGTGCCAGCAGCCCCCGGCGGGGGAGGGGAGAGACCCAGTACTTC. Translated: CASSPRRGRGETQYF. J is TRBJ2-5 and V is TRBV7-2; 7 bases are shared with TRBD2. From germline, CDR1 is SGHTA and CDR2 FQGNSA. The length of the CDR3 is 15 residues. With 5 bases clipped from V and 4 bases from J, the junction kept 10 bases outside the gene matches.

Worth noting for this clone: The junction differs from germline at one of its ends, possibly a read error. This chain uses TRBV7-3 with TRBJ2-2; TRBD2 matches at 9 bases. The CDR3 runs 18 residues. Germline V lookup: CDR1 SGHTA, CDR2 FQGTGA. The CDR3: CASSLTGTSTLNTGELFF. CDR3 DNA sequence: TGTGCCAGCAGCCTAACCGGGACTAGCACACTTAACACCGGGGAGCTGTTTTTT.

The chain has TRBV9 and TRBJ1-2, with 9 bases fitting TRBD1. The V and J ends lost 3 bases and 6 bases, in that order; junction bases with no gene match: 3. CDR1 and CDR2 (germline): SGDLS, YYNGEE. This CDR3 has 13 amino acids. The CDR3 loop is CASSGRTGDGYTF. Written as DNA, the CDR3 is TGTGCCAGCAGCGGGCGGACAGGGGATGGCTACACCTTC.

The chain has TRBV9 and TRBJ1-1; D may be TRBD1 (5 bases). The CDR3 is 13 amino acids. V was pared by 2 bases and J by 7 bases, with 12 bases between. The V gene's germline CDR1 is SGDLS and CDR2 YYNGEE. The CDR3 loop is CASSVQGYGEAFF. DNA of the CDR3: TGTGCCAGCAGCGTTCAGGGCTACGGTGAAGCTTTCTTT. The full variable domain, rest sourced from reference TRBV9 and TRBJ1-1, is DSGVTQTPKHLITATGQRVTLRCSPRSGDLSVYWYQQSLDQGLQFLIQYYNGEERAKGNILERFSAQQFPDLHSELNLSSLELGDSALYFCASSVQGYGEAFFGQGTRLTVV.

The CDR3: CASSLGTVTDTDTQYF. The CDR3 region has the DNA TGTGCCAGCAGCTTAGGAACGGTGACAGACACAGATACGCAGTATTTT. J is TRBJ2-3 and V is TRBV7-9; perhaps TRBD1 as D (5 bases). Deletions cut 1 base from V and 2 bases from J, with 13 bases between. Germline CDR1 is SEHNR and CDR2 is FQNEAQ (reference sequence). The CDR3 loop spans 16 amino acids.

This chain uses TRBV6-1 with TRBJ2-1; TRBD2 aligns across 13 bases. V lost 4 bases to trimming and J lost 0 bases; unmatched junction nucleotides: 6. The CDR3 is made up of 18 amino acids. CDR1 and CDR2 from the germline V gene are MNHNS and SASEGT. CDR3 DNA: TGTGCCAGCAGTGGCCGGACTAGCGGGAGAGGCTCCTACAATGAGCAGTTCTTC. The encoded protein is CASSGRTSGRGSYNEQFF.

The chain links TRBV11-2 to TRBJ1-2, with D possibly matching TRBD1 (5 bases). Germline V gives CDR1 SGHAT, CDR2 FQNNGV. The CDR3 is 15 amino acids. V was clipped by 5 bases and J by 5 bases, with 18 bases between them. The CDR3 spells CASSLGQWAWYGYTF. The CDR3 coding sequence is TGTGCCAGCAGCCTTGGACAATGGGCTTGGTATGGCTACACCTTC.

Written as DNA, the CDR3 is TGTGCCAGTAGCGGGGGACAGGCTTCATTCTCTGGGGCCAACGTCCTGACTTTC. Protein sequence: CASSGGQASFSGANVLTF. The chain joins TRBV19 to TRBJ2-6, with 8 bases aligning to TRBD1. Germline-derived CDR1 and CDR2 are LNHDA and SQIVND (reference sequence). J gave up 0 bases and V 6 bases, and 10 bases lay outside the gene matches. The CDR3 contains 18 residues.

CDR3 amino acids: CAAGRSTDTQYF. The CDR3 region has the DNA TGTGCCGCGGGTAGAAGCACAGATACGCAGTATTTT. The V and J genes are TRBV15 and TRBJ2-3, with D tentatively TRBD2 (5 bases). The germline V gene encodes CDR1 LNHNV and CDR2 YYDKDF (reference sequence). CDR3 length: 12 amino acids. V lost 11 bases and J 0 bases, leaving 9 bases between the germline ends.

This chain uses TRBV19 with TRBJ2-7; D might be TRBD1 (5 bases). The V end lost 3 bases, the J end lost 6 bases, and 12 bases lay between the germline ends. The CDR3 extends over 13 amino acids. Germline V gene lookup returns CDR1 LNHDA and CDR2 SQIVND (reference sequence). The CDR3 DNA is TGTGCCAGTAGTATTGAAAGGGGCGGCGAGCAGTACTTC. It codes for CASSIERGGEQYF.

The rearrangement uses TRBV10-2 and TRBJ2-7; maybe TRBD2 (6 bases). The V end was cut by 3 bases, the J end by 4 bases, with 7 bases between. This CDR3 is built from 12 residues. Germline loops: CDR1 WSHSY, CDR2 SAAADI. CDR3 amino acids: CASSDRGYEQYF. As DNA, the CDR3 is TGCGCCAGCAGTGACCGGGGGTACGAGCAGTACTTC.

This chain connects TRBV2 to TRBJ2-7; D is ambiguous. Trimming stripped 6 bases from V and 5 bases from J, with 17 bases between. CDR1 and CDR2 from the germline V gene are SNHLY and FYNNEI. The CDR3 extends over 14 amino acids. The CDR3 region has the DNA TGTGCCAGCAGGGACCCTAATAAAGCCCACGAGCAGTACTTC. Amino acid sequence: CASRDPNKAHEQYF. Together with reference TRBV2 and TRBJ2-7, the CDR3 gives the full variable domain: EPEVTQTPSHQVTQMGQEVILRCVPISNHLYFYWYRQILGQKVEFLVSFYNNEISEKSEIFDDQFSVERPDGSNFTLKIRSTKLEDSAMYFCASRDPNKAHEQYFGPGTRLTVT.

CDR3: CASSLGNEQFF. The CDR3, as DNA: TGTGCCAGCAGCTTAGGGAATGAGCAGTTCTTC. The chain joins TRBV13 to TRBJ2-1; D is uncertain. Germline V gene sequence: CDR1 PRHDT, CDR2 FYEKMQ (reference sequence). V was cut by 0 bases and J by 7 bases, with 1 base left in between. There are 11 residues in the CDR3.

The chain is built from TRBV29-1 and TRBJ1-3, with 7 bases identical to TRBD1. The J segment lost 7 bases and the V segment lost 0 bases, leaving 3 bases of the junction unmatched. Germline V gives CDR1 SQVTM, CDR2 ANQGSEA. The CDR3 is made up of 13 amino acids. In DNA form, the CDR3 reads TGCAGCGTTGAAGACAGGGGGAAGAACACCATATATTTT. Amino acids: CSVEDRGKNTIYF. Drawing the rest from reference TRBV29-1 and TRBJ1-3, the complete variable domain is SAVISQKPSRDICQRGTSLTIQCQVDSQVTMMFWYRQQPGQSLTLIATANQGSEATYESGFVIDKFPISRPNLTFSTLTVSNMSPEDSSIYLCSVEDRGKNTIYFGEGSWLTVV.

This chain links TRBV18 with TRBJ2-3; TRBD1 aligns across 9 bases. V trimming: 5 bases; J trimming: 4 bases; junction bases outside the gene matches: 4. This CDR3 has 14 amino acids. CDR1 and CDR2 from the germline V gene are KGHSH and LQKENI. Written as DNA, the CDR3 is TGTGCCAGCTCATGGGGACAGGGACCAGATACGCAGTATTTT. Amino acid sequence: CASSWGQGPDTQYF.

The chain couples TRBV2 to TRBJ2-2, with 7 bases aligning to TRBD1. Germline values: CDR1 SNHLY, CDR2 FYNNEI. The CDR3 is 15 residues long. V trimming: 8 bases; J trimming: 3 bases; junction bases outside the gene matches: 9. Here the CDR3 DNA reads TGTGCCAGCGCCCAGGGGGAATCTTACACCGGGGAGCTGTTTTTT. Its protein is CASAQGESYTGELFF.

The V gene is TRBV25-1, the J gene TRBJ2-5; tentatively, D is TRBD1 or TRBD2 (6 bases each). Germline V gene lookup returns CDR1 MGHDK and CDR2 SYGVNS. The CDR3 is made up of 15 amino acids. V was clipped by 3 bases and J by 5 bases, with 16 bases between them. The CDR3 nucleotides are TGTGCCAGCAGTGACCCCTCGGGGGCGGGTGAGACCCAGTACTTC. Translating gives CASSDPSGAGETQYF.

The chain is built from TRBV7-2 and TRBJ2-1; the D call may be TRBD1 or TRBD2 (5 bases each). The CDR3 has 16 residues. V was trimmed by 6 bases and J by 7 bases, leaving 22 bases between them. Per germline, CDR1 SGHTA and CDR2 FQGNSA. CDR3 protein: CASSEGMAGWGNEQFF. CDR3 DNA sequence: TGTGCCAGCAGTGAGGGAATGGCAGGGTGGGGAAATGAGCAGTTCTTC.

The genes are TRBV7-2 and TRBJ1-1, with a tentative D call TRBD1 (5 bases). The CDR3 extends over 14 amino acids. Germline lookup yields CDR1 SGHTA and CDR2 FQGNSA. V lost 4 bases and J lost 2, with 11 bases in between. CDR3 loop: CASSSRQFNTEAFF. CDR3 sequence (DNA): TGTGCCAGCAGCTCCCGACAGTTCAACACTGAAGCTTTCTTT.